The entry below gives a single T cell receptor beta chain sequence along with its context. The CDR3 runs 14 residues. V lost 0 bases to trimming and J lost 3 bases, with 6 bases between them. Germline V gene lookup returns CDR1 SEHNR and CDR2 FQNEAQ (reference sequence). These data are taken from a study of blood T cell repertoires in COVID-19. Per the study methods: The authors estimated nucleated cell counts from reference gene primer amplification. Using immunoSEQ multiplex PCR, the repertoire was profiled, and TCRdb retains in-frame clones only, with some absent. D and trimming were read from the DNA, whereas the V and J calls and clone size are those reported in that table. The sample carries more than 95,000 clones, roughly 86% recorded once.

The sequencing sample was made of peripheral blood. V and J are TRBV7-9 and TRBJ1-5; no firm D call. The TCR was taken from an older woman in a cohort sampled during active or convalescent COVID-19. CDR3 DNA: TGTGCCAGCAGCTTAGCACAGCCCAATCAGCCCCAGCATTTT. This encodes CASSLAQPNQPQHF. Drawing the rest from reference TRBV7-9 and TRBJ1-5, the complete variable domain is DTGVSQNPRHKITKRGQNVTFRCDPISEHNRLYWYRQTLGQGPEFLTYFQNEAQLEKSRLLSDRFSAERPKGSFSTLEIQRTEQGDSAMYLCASSLAQPNQPQHFGDGTRLSIL.